This T cell receptor (beta chain) was captured in a study of blood T cell repertoires in COVID-19 (dated by TCRdb to 2020 to 2022). As for the study more broadly: Samples covering the acute and convalescent phases of COVID-19 were provided by collaborators in the United States, Italy and Spain. Where HLA class I and class II types were available, the types were taken from metadata supplied by the sample provider, not from assay-based typing. The material from the prospective study consisted of cDNA or gDNA derived from T cells, B-cell-depleted T cells, or PBMCs. A freely available public database, intended as a resource for researchers studying the immune response to SARS-CoV-2, is where the repertoires were released. Deeply sampled blood TCRbeta repertoires from subjects exposed to, actively infected with, or recovered from COVID-19 were included in the dataset. Samples came from the ongoing ImmuneRACE study (first 160 participants) plus 1,254 subjects from 6 global collaborators. Sample metadata almost always included a de-identified subject ID, COVID-19 status, age in years and sex.

What the study reported, not specific to this receptor: How much clinical and demographic metadata was included differed by source and by participant, and the metadata was provided uncurated.

TCRbeta CDR3 regions were amplified from genomic DNA by means of the immunoSEQ Assay, a bias-controlled multiplex PCR. As for how the authors treated the data: The number of nucleated cells in each sample was estimated from the amplification of reference gene primers within the assay. To quantify the absolute abundance of each unique TCRbeta CDR3 rearrangement, sequence reads were collapsed and filtered. For each sample, productive Simpson clonality was calculated by taking the square root of Simpson's diversity index across productive rearrangements. The clones in this table, taken by TCRdb from immuneACCESS, are in-frame only. Not every clone is retained; where verified, under half of the shortfall comes from an unresolved V gene, and the cause of the rest is unknown. Clone size and the V and J calls come from that table; the DNA yielded D and trimming. Within this sample are 200,000 to 300,000 clones, with around nine tenths of them counted one time only. Under 3% of the sample rests with the top ten.

Inclusive of the bounding cysteine and phenylalanine, the CDR3 is 15 residues long. Of all the DNA, just the CDR3 is kept, 45 bases in frame from base 1. Trimming leaves V shorter by 3 bases and J shorter by 3 bases, with the junction holding 4 bases beyond the gene matches. Sequences PRHDT (CDR1) and FYEKMQ (CDR2) are obtained from the germline V gene (reference sequence). Remarks on this clone: Its specific antigen is unknown. Nothing much larger sits one base from this clone, and base qualities are not available.

In the prospective study, participants were roughly 18 to 95 years old, resided in fewer than 25 geographic areas of the United States, and were enrolled through a virtual design. To assign participants to cohorts, the prospective study relied on clinical history that participants themselves reported in a screening survey and a study questionnaire. Recovered participants in ImmuneRACE Cohort 3 were defined as having two consecutive negative NP/OP PCR tests, clearance from a healthcare professional, or resolution of symptoms. Mobile phlebotomists in the prospective study collected whole blood, serum and a nasopharyngeal or oropharyngeal swab from every participant. Prospective study participants could optionally give additional blood draws and questionnaires over an approximately 2-month period. Blood samples from the prospective study were shipped frozen or at room temperature prior to DNA extraction.

The sequence joins TRBV13 to TRBJ1-4, and TRBD1 matches 7 of the central bases. Material for sequencing was PBMCs or T cells enriched from blood (not recorded which). The TCR was taken from a woman younger than 30 who had recovered from COVID-19. The CDR3 in this case is CASSFSGQANEKLFF. The bases read TGTGCCAGCAGCTTTTCAGGACAGGCTAATGAAAAACTGTTTTTT. When the CDR3 is completed using the reference TRBV13 and TRBJ1-4 genes on either side, the full variable domain is AAGVIQSPRHLIKEKRETATLKCYPIPRHDTVYWYQQGPGQDPQFLISFYEKMQSDKGSIPDRFSAQQFSDYHSELNMSSLELGDSALYFCASSFSGQANEKLFFGSGTQLSVL.